This T cell receptor (beta chain) was obtained from a study of shared clonotypes between healthy human individuals. Profiled with immunoSEQ multiplex PCR; TCRdb holds only in-frame clones, not every one. The sample has approximately 1,500,000 clones, 96% seen once. Germline V gene data show CDR1 as MNHNY and CDR2 as SVGAGI (reference sequence). This CDR3 contains 13 residues. V lost 10 bases to trimming and J lost 5 bases, with 17 bases between them. The sequence derives from a young man in good health. The gene calls are TRBV6-6 and TRBJ2-5; D is tentatively TRBD1 or TRBD2 (5 bases each). The sequencing input was naive CD4+ T cells sorted from blood. The subset was: CD45RA+ positively selected. CDR3 nucleotide sequence: TGTGCCATCCACTCTGGGGGTTCGGAGACCCAGTACTTC. This translates into CAIHSGGSETQYF.